This T cell receptor (beta chain) derives from a study of blood T cell repertoires in COVID-19. Study as a whole: The origin of the acute and convalescent COVID-19 samples was the United States, Italy and Spain. T cells, B-cell-depleted T cells, or PBMCs supplied cDNA or gDNA.

How the authors handled the data: Quantification of nucleated cells was approximated via reference gene primer amplification. This table comes from immunoSEQ multiplex PCR, and its TCRdb copy is limited to in-frame clones, with some not included. The V and J calls and clone size come from that table; D and trimming were worked out from the DNA. The data contain about 9,200 clones, 86% of them singletons. Germline V gene lookup returns CDR1 ENHRY and CDR2 SYGVKD. There are 14 residues in the CDR3. With V trimmed by 5 bases and J by 8 bases, 7 bases remained unmatched. In this sample, this clone turned up once.

This receptor was obtained from a man aged 60-69 years with acute or convalescent COVID-19. The chain is built from TRBV10-3 and TRBJ1-2, with TRBD1 identical over 11 bases. The sequencing input was peripheral blood. The CDR3 region has the DNA TGTGCCATCAGTTGGGACAGGGGGTTAGTAGGCTACACCTTC. Protein sequence: CAISWDRGLVGYTF.